A selection of T cell receptor beta chains follows, all from one sample in a study of blood T cell repertoires in COVID-19. TCRdb's table, derived via immunoSEQ multiplex PCR, lists solely in-frame clones and lacks some. Of approximately 170,000 clones detected, around 82% appear once; the ten largest clones hold 3.5% to 4%. Source material: PBMCs or T cells enriched from blood (not recorded which). All receptors derive from a woman between 50 and 59 years old in a cohort exposed to, infected with or recovered from COVID-19 (not recorded which). The CDR3 runs from the conserved cysteine through the conserved F or W. The D gene is left open where the match is weak. A row's size may be missing; if present it is once, few, many or a size class.

clone size,J gene,V gene,D gene,CDR3 protein,CDR3 DNA
NA,TRBJ2-5,TRBV27,TRBD2,CASNGGGAAETQYF,TGTGCCAGCAACGGCGGGGGGGCAGCAGAGACCCAGTACTTC
NA,TRBJ2-7,TRBV3-1/TRBV3-2,NA,CASSQDSGYEQYF,TGTGCCAGCAGCCAAGATAGCGGCTACGAGCAGTACTTC
NA,TRBJ1-4,TRBV14,NA,CASSRALNEKLFF,TGTGCCAGCAGCCGGGCGTTGAATGAAAAACTGTTTTTT
NA,TRBJ1-6,TRBV4-1,NA,CASSQEETAHNSPLHF,TGCGCCAGCAGCCAAGAAGAAACAGCTCATAATTCACCCCTCCACTTT
NA,TRBJ2-2,TRBV11-3,NA,CASSPPRGTGELFF,TGTGCCAGCAGCCCCCCGAGAGGCACCGGGGAGCTGTTTTTT
NA,TRBJ2-7,TRBV10-2,NA,CASSNTRVTEQYF,TGCGCCAGCAGCAACACTAGAGTCACCGAGCAGTACTTC
NA,TRBJ1-3,TRBV3-1/TRBV3-2,NA,CASSQVRGSGNTIYF,TGTGCCAGCAGCCAAGTTCGAGGCTCTGGAAACACCATATATTTT
NA,TRBJ2-1,TRBV13,NA,CASSSQGGAGEQFF,TGTGCCAGCAGCTCGCAGGGCGGGGCTGGTGAGCAGTTCTTC
NA,TRBJ1-3,TRBV19,TRBD1,CASRKTRDRAFSGNTIYF,TGTGCCAGTAGAAAAACGAGGGACAGGGCTTTCTCTGGAAACACCATATATTTT
NA,TRBJ1-5,TRBV5-1,NA,CASSLVHSYSNQPQHF,TGCGCCAGCAGCTTGGTGCACAGTTATAGCAATCAGCCCCAGCATTTT
few,TRBJ1-2,TRBV5-1,NA,CASRPDTMGYTF,TGCGCCAGCAGGCCGGACACTATGGGCTACACCTTC
NA,TRBJ1-4,TRBV19,NA,CASSIQDRNEKLFF,TGTGCCAGTAGTATCCAGGACAGAAATGAAAAACTGTTTTTT
NA,TRBJ2-7,TRBV30,TRBD1,CAWSVDRVAHEQYF,TGTGCCTGGAGTGTAGACAGGGTCGCACACGAGCAGTACTTC
NA,TRBJ2-3,TRBV15,NA,CATSRLDPPYRENSGPDTQYF,TGTGCCACCAGCAGACTTGACCCTCCATACAGGGAAAACAGCGGACCAGATACGCAGTATTTT
once,TRBJ2-7,TRBV28,TRBD1,CASSERQGARYEQYF,TGTGCCAGCAGCGAAAGGCAGGGGGCGCGGTACGAGCAGTACTTC
NA,TRBJ2-1,TRBV7-2,TRBD1,CASSPRDSEPSSYNEQFF,TGTGCCAGCAGCCCGAGGGACAGCGAACCCAGCTCCTACAATGAGCAGTTCTTC